What follows are 18 T cell receptor beta chains derived from one specimen sequenced in a study of shared clonotypes between healthy human individuals. Using immunoSEQ multiplex PCR, the repertoire was profiled, and TCRdb retains in-frame clones only, with some absent. The sample has millions of clones, roughly 95% seen once. Terminally differentiated effector memory CD45RA+ cells were left out of the naive CD8 fraction, which was CD45RO-negative and positively selected for CCR7. The sample was naive CD8+ T cells sorted from blood. The receptor set was obtained from a man aged 18-30 years in good health.

The CDR3 loop is CASSLSAGWGTEAFF. DNA of the CDR3: TGTGCCAGCAGTTTATCGGCGGGTTGGGGCACTGAAGCTTTCTTT. V usage is TRBV27 and J usage is TRBJ1-1; D is undetermined. Germline CDR1 is MNHEY and CDR2 is SMNVEV (reference sequence). The CDR3 loop spans 15 amino acids. Trimming took off 0 bases at V and 4 bases at J, with 12 bases between the two ends.

V and J are TRBV6-1 and TRBJ2-7, with D uncertain. Trimming stripped 0 bases from V and 1 base from J, with 19 bases between. This CDR3 is 18 amino acids long. Germline values: CDR1 MNHNS, CDR2 SASEGT. The CDR3 DNA reads as TGTGCCAGCAGTGAAGCGATCTCGCTGATGGTCAGTTCCTACGAGCAGTACTTC. It codes for CASSEAISLMVSSYEQYF.

The chain is built from TRBV9 and TRBJ2-1, with D hard to call. From germline, CDR1 is SGDLS and CDR2 YYNGEE. V was shortened by 0 bases and J by 0 bases, with 13 bases between the two germline ends. This CDR3 region has 17 residues. The chain's CDR3 is CASSVDDRPSSYNEQFF. Written as DNA, the CDR3 is TGTGCCAGCAGCGTAGATGATCGACCGAGCTCCTACAATGAGCAGTTCTTC.

Here the CDR3 DNA reads TGTGCCAGCAGCCCCTCCCCCCCATACAATGAGCAGTTCTTC. This gives the protein CASSPSPPYNEQFF. V usage is TRBV11-2 and J usage is TRBJ2-1; D ambiguous. This CDR3 is 14 amino acids long. Trimming pared 5 bases from V and 4 bases from J, leaving 12 bases between. CDR1 is SGHAT and CDR2 is FQNNGV in the germline V gene.

The chain combines TRBV19 with TRBJ2-7; 11 bases align to TRBD1. Germline lookup yields CDR1 LNHDA and CDR2 SQIVND (reference sequence). J gave up 4 bases and V 7 bases, and 6 bases lay outside the gene matches. This CDR3 has 14 amino acids. CDR3 sequence: CASIGTGGQYEQYF. CDR3 coding DNA: TGTGCCAGTATCGGGACAGGGGGACAGTACGAGCAGTACTTC.

The chain has TRBV10-3 and TRBJ1-1; D call uncertain. V was clipped by 8 bases and J by 2 bases, with 9 bases between them. CDR3 length: 12 residues. Germline CDR1 reads ENHRY; CDR2 reads SYGVKD. CDR3 region: CAIRTGNTEAFF. The CDR3 coding sequence is TGTGCCATCCGTACGGGAAACACTGAAGCTTTCTTT.

The chain links TRBV28 to TRBJ2-7; perhaps TRBD1 as D (6 bases). Looked up from germline, CDR1 is MDHEN and CDR2 is SYDVKM. V was clipped by 9 bases and J by 0 bases, with 15 bases between them. The CDR3 contains 14 residues. This CDR3 reads CASSDRPSSYEQYF. CDR3 nucleotides: TGTGCCAGTAGTGACAGGCCGAGCTCCTACGAGCAGTACTTC. Full variable domain (rest looked up from reference TRBV28 and TRBJ2-7): DVKVTQSSRYLVKRTGEKVFLECVQDMDHENMFWYRQDPGLGLRLIYFSYDVKMKEKGDIPEGYSVSREKKERFSLILESASTNQTSMYLCASSDRPSSYEQYFGPGTRLTVT.

The chain has TRBV10-1 and TRBJ1-1; 8 bases are shared with TRBD1. This CDR3 has 15 residues. Germline V lookup: CDR1 WNHNN, CDR2 SYGVQD (reference sequence). V was clipped by 5 bases and J by 4 bases; unmatched bases: 9. The CDR3 spells CASSQNRGFATEAFF. Here the CDR3 DNA reads TGCGCCAGCAGTCAAAACAGGGGGTTCGCCACTGAAGCTTTCTTT.

The chain joins TRBV5-1 to TRBJ2-1, with 11 bases matching TRBD2. The CDR3 contains 15 residues. J gave up 8 bases and V 2 bases, and 6 bases lay outside the gene matches. CDR1 is SGHRS, CDR2 YFSETQ, per germline. CDR3 in amino acids: CASSFSGGAVDEQFF. The CDR3 coding sequence is TGCGCCAGCAGCTTTAGCGGGGGGGCCGTCGATGAGCAGTTCTTC. The full variable domain, completed using reference TRBV5-1 and TRBJ2-1, is KAGVTQTPRYLIKTRGQQVTLSCSPISGHRSVSWYQQTPGQGLQFLFEYFSETQRNKGNFPGRFSGRQFSNSRSEMNVSTLELGDSALYLCASSFSGGAVDEQFFGPGTRLTVL.

This chain uses TRBV4-1 with TRBJ2-5; TRBD1 agrees at 11 bases. The J call may be mistaken, given a closer DNA end match to TRBJ2-7. Germline V gene sequence: CDR1 MGHRA, CDR2 YSYEKL. CDR3 length: 16 residues. The CDR3 nucleotides are TGCGCCAGCAGCCAAGAGGGACAGGGGGTGTCCTACGAGCAGTACTTC. This codes for CASSQEGQGVSYEQYF.

This clone is a singleton in its sample. The rearrangement links TRBV6-6 to TRBJ1-1; 7 positions match TRBD1. V lost 5 bases, J lost 2 bases, and 8 bases stayed unmatched. The germline V gene encodes CDR1 MNHNY and CDR2 SVGAGI (reference sequence). The CDR3 runs to 15 residues. CDR3 region: CASSPARQGNTEAFF. The CDR3 DNA sequence: TGTGCCAGCAGTCCCGCAAGACAGGGCAACACTGAAGCTTTCTTT.

Comments on this clone: The same CDR3 can be traced to other DNA sequences in this sample. The CDR3 coding sequence is TGTGCCAGCAGCTTAGATCGGTACGAGCAGTACTTC. Translating it yields CASSLDRYEQYF. The rearrangement links TRBV13 to TRBJ2-7; D not certain. The germline V gene encodes CDR1 PRHDT and CDR2 FYEKMQ (reference sequence). V was shortened by 1 base and J by 4 bases, with 5 bases between the two germline ends. This CDR3 spans 12 amino acids.

This chain connects TRBV18 to TRBJ2-1, with D perhaps matching TRBD1 or TRBD2 (5 bases each). Germline CDR1 and CDR2: KGHSH and LQKENI. The CDR3 is made up of 15 amino acids. Trimming left V 5 bases short and J 4 bases short, with 15 bases between. Here the CDR3 reads CASSGAAERYNEQFF. CDR3 DNA sequence: TGTGCCAGCTCAGGGGCAGCGGAGAGATACAATGAGCAGTTCTTC.

Here the CDR3 reads CASSPGGESYEQYF. In DNA form, the CDR3 reads TGTGCCAGCAGCCCCGGGGGCGAGTCCTACGAGCAGTACTTC. V is TRBV9 and J is TRBJ2-7; D possibly matches TRBD1 or TRBD2 (6 bases each). Germline V gene lookup returns CDR1 SGDLS and CDR2 YYNGEE. This CDR3 region has 14 residues. With 4 bases removed from V and 1 base from J, the gap between germline ends came to 12 bases.

This chain connects TRBV13 to TRBJ2-7; D may be TRBD1 (5 bases). The length of the CDR3 is 13 residues. In germline, CDR1 is PRHDT, CDR2 FYEKMQ (reference sequence). Trimming pared 4 bases from V and 2 bases from J, leaving 9 bases between. The CDR3 sequence is CASSSAGPYEQYF. CDR3 nucleotides: TGTGCCAGCAGCTCGGCAGGGCCCTACGAGCAGTACTTC.

This chain links TRBV5-1 with TRBJ2-3; 8 bases are shared with TRBD2. CDR1 and CDR2 from the germline V gene are SGHRS and YFSETQ. The J segment lost 3 bases and the V segment lost 3 bases, leaving 9 bases of the junction unmatched. This CDR3 is 16 amino acids long. The CDR3 loop is CASSSYGGAWTDTQYF. DNA for the CDR3: TGCGCCAGCAGCTCATACGGGGGGGCCTGGACAGATACGCAGTATTTT.

On this clone itself: The sample has other DNA sequences that encode this CDR3 too. The rearrangement links TRBV4-1 to TRBJ2-7; TRBD2 agrees at 14 bases. Germline V lookup: CDR1 MGHRA, CDR2 YSYEKL. CDR3 size: 15 residues. Trimming at V came to 3 bases and at J to 4 bases, leaving 2 bases not matched to a gene. The CDR3, as DNA: TGCGCCAGCAGCCATGGGACTAGCGGGGGTTACGAGCAGTACTTC. This sequence encodes CASSHGTSGGYEQYF.

The rearrangement links TRBV19 to TRBJ2-3, with 8 nucleotides matching TRBD2. V shed 5 bases, J shed 4 bases, and the junction held 8 bases outside the gene matches. The CDR3 spans 15 residues. Germline CDR1 and CDR2: LNHDA and SQIVND (reference sequence). The CDR3 bases are TGTGCCAGTAGTGTAGTGCTAGCGGGTCCAGATACGCAGTATTTT. Amino acids: CASSVVLAGPDTQYF.